This T cell receptor (beta chain) was recovered during a study of blood T cells in healthy people across ages. Background on the study: In model experiments, template switching was able to capture about one barcoded beta molecule for every two T cells that were present.

Healthy individuals of Caucasian origin from Russia, aged about 6 to 100, served as donors. The V gene end was trimmed by 3 bases and the J gene end by 2 bases; junction bases not matched to a gene: 5. From germline, CDR1 is LNHNV and CDR2 YYDKDF (reference sequence). The CDR3 extends over 15 amino acids. Then a second PCR, running roughly 7 to 12 cycles, was carried out with a sample-barcoded 5' primer and a J-beta primer mix. One entry per CDR3 protein, called by TCRdb with MiXCR from the 5' RACE reads. The sample has fewer than 950,000 distinct CDR3 sequences, approximately 55% seen once. The V and J genes are TRBV15 and TRBJ2-5; 8 positions match TRBD2. This receptor was identified in a man at least 80 years old in good health. Sequences were obtained from blood. The CDR3 reads CATSRPSGPQETQYF. The CDR3 nucleotides read TGTGCCACCAGCAGGCCTAGCGGGCCACAAGAGACCCAGTACTTC.